These 17 T cell receptor beta chains came from one sample sequenced in a study of technical replicates of blood from four donors. Profiling relied on immunoSEQ multiplex PCR, and the TCRdb table lists in-frame clones only, not all of them. The table has about 83,000 clones, roughly nine tenths seen once. Sequencing was performed on T cells isolated from PBMCs. The receptors stem from a human donor in good health.

The chain employs TRBV28 and TRBJ1-2; a weak D match, TRBD1 (6 bases). This CDR3 spans 14 amino acids. Per the germline V gene, CDR1 is MDHEN and CDR2 is SYDVKM. Between the trimmed V and J ends, which lost 2 bases and 4 bases, there was a span of 11 bases. The CDR3: CASSLGQSVYGYTF. Here the CDR3 DNA reads TGTGCCAGCAGTTTAGGACAGTCCGTCTATGGCTACACCTTC.

This chain uses TRBV4-2 with TRBJ2-7; TRBD1 matches 10 bases. The trim removed 0 bases at V and 5 bases at J, leaving 7 bases unmatched. The CDR3 contains 16 residues. Germline V lookup: CDR1 LGHNA, CDR2 YNFKEQ. The CDR3 DNA reads as TGTGCCAGCAGCCAAGAGGGGACGGGACAGGGGAACGAGCAGTACTTC. Protein product: CASSQEGTGQGNEQYF.

The rearrangement links TRBV11-2 to TRBJ1-2; TRBD1 matches at 8 bases. V shed 3 bases, J shed 4 bases, and the junction held 1 base outside the gene matches. CDR1 is SGHAT, CDR2 FQNNGV, per germline. The CDR3 consists of 13 residues. The CDR3 bases are TGTGCCAGCAGCTTGGACAGGGCCTATGGCTACACCTTC. It encodes CASSLDRAYGYTF. The full variable domain, its missing parts supplied by reference TRBV11-2 and TRBJ1-2, is EAGVAQSPRYKIIEKRQSVAFWCNPISGHATLYWYQQILGQGPKLLIQFQNNGVVDDSQLPKDRFSAERLKGVDSTLKIQPAKLEDSAVYLCASSLDRAYGYTFGSGTRLTVV.

A few counts support this clone. The chain links TRBV2 to TRBJ1-1, with D possibly TRBD1 on 5 matching bases. V was trimmed by 4 bases and J by 4 bases, leaving 19 bases between them. Germline values: CDR1 SNHLY, CDR2 FYNNEI. The CDR3 consists of 16 residues. In DNA, the CDR3 is TGTGCCAGCAGTGCGAAGGGGCTAGAACTGAGCACTGAAGCTTTCTTT. This sequence encodes CASSAKGLELSTEAFF.

This CDR3 is CASSLEIVRGTEAFF. CDR3 DNA sequence: TGTGCCAGCAGCTTAGAGATCGTCAGGGGGACTGAAGCTTTCTTT. The chain combines TRBV11-2 with TRBJ1-1; 7 nucleotides align to TRBD1. The CDR3 covers 15 residues. V shed 0 bases, J shed 5 bases, and the junction held 6 bases outside the gene matches. Germline V CDR1 and CDR2: SGHAT, FQNNGV.

The chain combines TRBV5-6 with TRBJ2-7; 11 bases map to TRBD1. The junction had 5 bases not matched to a gene; V was cut back by 4 bases and J by 5 bases. Germline V gives CDR1 SGHDT, CDR2 YYEEEE. The CDR3 contains 14 residues. The CDR3 loop is CASSRDRGYHEQYF. DNA of the CDR3: TGTGCCAGCAGCAGGGACAGGGGGTACCACGAGCAGTACTTC.

This clone was recorded only once. V gene TRBV11-3 combines with J gene TRBJ2-4; 9 nucleotides line up with TRBD2. V trimming: 2 bases; J trimming: 8 bases; junction bases outside the gene matches: 4. CDR3 size: 14 residues. Germline CDR1 reads SGHNT; CDR2 reads YENEEA. CDR3 DNA sequence: TGTGCCAGCAGCTTACTAGCGGGACACGACATTCAGTACTTC. It encodes CASSLLAGHDIQYF.

The V gene is TRBV6-5, the J gene TRBJ2-7, with 12 nucleotides matching TRBD2. There are 15 residues in the CDR3. Trimming cost V 6 bases and J 7 bases; bases outside gene matches: 10. Germline CDR1 is MNHEY and CDR2 is SVGAGI. CDR3 nucleotides: TGTGCCAGCAGCCCCGGACTAGCGGGGTTTGGTGAGCAGTACTTC. The encoded protein is CASSPGLAGFGEQYF.

J is TRBJ2-1 and V is TRBV7-9, with D perhaps matching TRBD1 (6 bases). CDR1 SEHNR and CDR2 FQNEAQ come from the germline V gene (reference sequence). V lost 2 bases and J lost 4, with 12 bases in between. The CDR3 totals 15 residues. The CDR3 DNA reads as TGTGCCAGCAGCTTACCACAGGGCGCGTACAATGAGCAGTTCTTC. Translating it yields CASSLPQGAYNEQFF.

The chain uses TRBV27 and TRBJ1-6; D is possibly TRBD1 (6 bases). From germline, CDR1 is MNHEY and CDR2 SMNVEV (reference sequence). Trimming stripped 8 bases from V and 6 bases from J, with 14 bases between. CDR3 length equals 14 residues. In DNA form, the CDR3 reads TGTGCCAGCGGACCCCAGGGGTTTAATTCACCCCTCCACTTT. This gives the protein CASGPQGFNSPLHF.

The chain joins TRBV15 to TRBJ1-5, with D possibly matching TRBD1 (5 bases). The V and J ends lost 5 bases and 5 bases respectively, with 13 bases between them. In germline, CDR1 is LNHNV, CDR2 YYDKDF (reference sequence). The CDR3 runs 14 residues. CDR3 residues: CATSVWRGDQPQHF. The CDR3 DNA sequence: TGTGCCACCAGCGTATGGCGGGGGGATCAGCCCCAGCATTTT.

The V gene is TRBV6-5, the J gene TRBJ1-5; 10 positions agree with TRBD1. The germline V gene encodes CDR1 MNHEY and CDR2 SVGAGI. J lost 4 bases, V lost 8 bases, and 5 bases had no gene match. The CDR3 length is 14 residues. CDR3 amino acids: CASQRQGANQPQHF. CDR3 bases: TGTGCCAGCCAGAGACAGGGGGCTAATCAGCCCCAGCATTTT.

This chain links TRBV5-1 with TRBJ2-1; 8 nucleotides match TRBD1. This CDR3 comprises 16 residues. Unmatched junction bases numbered 8, after V lost 4 bases and J lost 2 bases. Germline V gene sequence: CDR1 SGHRS, CDR2 YFSETQ. The CDR3 DNA is TGCGCCAGCAGCCGCCTCAACAGGGGGGCCTACAATGAGCAGTTCTTC. Amino acid sequence: CASSRLNRGAYNEQFF. Drawing the rest from reference TRBV5-1 and TRBJ2-1, the complete variable domain is KAGVTQTPRYLIKTRGQQVTLSCSPISGHRSVSWYQQTPGQGLQFLFEYFSETQRNKGNFPGRFSGRQFSNSRSEMNVSTLELGDSALYLCASSRLNRGAYNEQFFGPGTRLTVL.

The chain recombines TRBV5-1 with TRBJ2-2, with D possibly TRBD2 on 5 matching bases. The germline V and J ends were trimmed by 6 bases and 5 bases, with 17 bases remaining between them. The CDR3 extends over 15 amino acids. Germline CDR1 SGHRS, CDR2 YFSETQ. CDR3 amino acids: CASTETGVGTGELFF. The CDR3 DNA reads as TGCGCCAGCACCGAAACCGGGGTAGGAACCGGGGAGCTGTTTTTT.

The rearrangement joins TRBV5-1 to TRBJ2-5; 10 bases agree with TRBD1. The J segment lost 4 bases and the V segment lost 9 bases, leaving 6 bases of the junction unmatched. The CDR3 loop spans 13 amino acids. Germline V lookup: CDR1 SGHRS, CDR2 YFSETQ. The CDR3 DNA sequence: TGCGCCATCTACCGGGACAGGGGAGAGACCCAGTACTTC. Protein sequence: CAIYRDRGETQYF.

The chain has TRBV5-1 and TRBJ2-7, with TRBD2 matching over 8 bases. The ends lost 1 base at V and 1 base at J; junction bases unmatched: 4. This CDR3 has 15 residues. Per the germline V gene, CDR1 is SGHRS and CDR2 is YFSETQ. The CDR3 DNA sequence: TGCGCCAGCAGCTTGAGCGGGGGTAGATCCTACGAGCAGTACTTC. Residues: CASSLSGGRSYEQYF. Full variable domain (outside the CDR3, taken from reference TRBV5-1 and TRBJ2-7): KAGVTQTPRYLIKTRGQQVTLSCSPISGHRSVSWYQQTPGQGLQFLFEYFSETQRNKGNFPGRFSGRQFSNSRSEMNVSTLELGDSALYLCASSLSGGRSYEQYFGPGTRLTVT.

V and J are TRBV6-1 and TRBJ2-2; D ambiguous. The germline CDR1 and CDR2 sequences are MNHNS and SASEGT. Trimming cost V 2 bases and J 0 bases, with 10 bases left between them. The CDR3 spans 16 residues. Here the CDR3 reads CASSELVYSNTGELFF. The CDR3 region has the DNA TGTGCCAGCAGTGAATTGGTCTATTCGAACACCGGGGAGCTGTTTTTT.